Each of the 13 T cell receptor beta chains below was sequenced from the same sample in a study of PD-L1 blockade in urothelial cancer. Documented time point: peripheral blood 6 weeks after treatment start. This table comes from immunoSEQ multiplex PCR, and its TCRdb copy is limited to in-frame clones, with some not included. The table includes some 41,000 clones, under 90% detected once. The sequencing used PBMCs, collected around atezolizumab (anti-PD-L1) treatment. Receptor source: a man in his fifties or sixties with urothelial cancer.

The chain joins TRBV19 to TRBJ1-1, with 9 bases aligning to TRBD1. Per the germline V gene, CDR1 is LNHDA and CDR2 is SQIVND (reference sequence). The CDR3 runs to 15 residues. The junction had 12 bases not matched to a gene; V was cut back by 9 bases and J by 4 bases. CDR3 nucleotides: TGTGCCAGCAAAGTCAACAGGGGGCGGCCCACTGAAGCTTTCTTT. Translating it yields CASKVNRGRPTEAFF.

The V and J genes are TRBV20-1 and TRBJ2-7; D is uncertain. The CDR3 sequence is 11 residues long. Per germline, CDR1 DFQATT and CDR2 SNEGSKA (reference sequence). V shed 3 bases and J shed 3 bases, with 6 bases lying between them. The DNA of the CDR3 is TGCAGTGCTAGCGAGCTCTACGAGCAGTACTTC. Amino acids: CSASELYEQYF.

The genes are TRBV30 and TRBJ1-5; D gene uncertain. This CDR3 region has 12 residues. V lost 0 bases to trimming and J lost 5 bases, with 5 bases between them. CDR1 and CDR2 from the germline V gene are GTSNPN and SVGIG (reference sequence). The CDR3 nucleotides read TGTGCCTGGAGTGTACGGGATCAGCCCCAGCATTTT. Residues: CAWSVRDQPQHF.

This chain connects TRBV6-1 to TRBJ1-1; D uncertain. This CDR3 is built from 13 residues. Deletions cut 6 bases from V and 3 bases from J, with 11 bases between. Germline loops: CDR1 MNHNS, CDR2 SASEGT. CDR3 sequence: CASSTTTYTEAFF. The CDR3 nucleotides are TGTGCCAGCAGCACGACAACGTACACTGAAGCTTTCTTT.

The CDR3 bases are TGTGCCAGCAGCATGCACTCGGAGGCTAACTATGGCTACACCTTC. Residues: CASSMHSEANYGYTF. The J gene is TRBJ1-2, the V gene TRBV28, with no clear D. The CDR3 sequence is 15 residues long. Between the trimmed V and J ends, which lost 6 bases and 0 bases, there was a span of 14 bases. The germline CDR1 and CDR2 sequences are MDHEN and SYDVKM.

V is TRBV7-2 and J is TRBJ1-4, with D tentatively TRBD1 (6 bases). Germline CDR1 is SGHTA and CDR2 is FQGNSA. The germline V and J ends were trimmed by 0 bases and 8 bases, with 13 bases remaining between them. This CDR3 has 15 amino acids. The CDR3 DNA is TGTGCCAGCAGCTTAGCTGGTGGGGGCGAAGAAAAACTGTTTTTT. Its protein product is CASSLAGGGEEKLFF.

The CDR3 is CASSLRQPNTGELFF. CDR3 DNA: TGTGCCAGCTCCCTCAGACAGCCCAACACCGGGGAGCTGTTTTTT. V usage is TRBV18 and J usage is TRBJ2-2, with D perhaps matching TRBD1 (5 bases). Germline CDR1 and CDR2: KGHSH and LQKENI. The germline V and J ends were trimmed by 6 bases and 2 bases, with 13 bases remaining between them. This CDR3 is 15 amino acids long.

The V call is TRBV13, the J call TRBJ2-1, with 7 bases identical to TRBD2. V lost 5 bases and J lost 1; bases outside the gene matches: 17. The CDR3 loop spans 19 amino acids. Germline V gene sequence: CDR1 PRHDT, CDR2 FYEKMQ (reference sequence). CDR3 sequence (DNA): TGTGCCAGCAGCCCCGGGGCTAGCGGCGATACTGCATCCTACAATGAGCAGTTCTTC. The encoded protein is CASSPGASGDTASYNEQFF.

V is TRBV9 and J is TRBJ2-2; 8 nucleotides align to TRBD2. CDR3 length: 17 residues. Germline V gene lookup returns CDR1 SGDLS and CDR2 YYNGEE. V shed 0 bases, J shed 0 bases, and the junction held 4 bases outside the gene matches. The CDR3 sequence is CASSVDGGAANTGELFF. The CDR3 DNA is TGTGCCAGCAGCGTAGACGGGGGGGCCGCGAACACCGGGGAGCTGTTTTTT.

The genes are TRBV5-4 and TRBJ2-7; 8 positions agree with TRBD1. The CDR3 extends over 13 amino acids. Trimming took 4 bases from V and 6 from J; bases not matched to a gene: 6. Germline-derived CDR1 and CDR2 are SGHNT and YYREEE (reference sequence). CDR3 bases: TGTGCCAGCAGCCCCGGGGACAGGTCCGAGCAGTACTTC. It specifies CASSPGDRSEQYF.

The rearrangement joins TRBV25-1 to TRBJ2-5; 9 bases match TRBD2. CDR3 length: 16 residues. J lost 5 bases, V lost 1 base, and 8 bases had no gene match. CDR1 and CDR2 from the germline V gene are MGHDK and SYGVNS. This CDR3 is CASSEFRAGGEETQYF. The CDR3 region has the DNA TGTGCCAGCAGTGAATTTCGAGCGGGGGGAGAGGAGACCCAGTACTTC. Variable domain in full (rest from reference TRBV25-1 and TRBJ2-5): EADIYQTPRYLVIGTGKKITLECSQTMGHDKMYWYQQDPGMELHLIHYSYGVNSTEKGDLSSESTVSRIRTEHFPLTLESARPSHTSQYLCASSEFRAGGEETQYFGPGTRLLVL.

This clone came up a few times. The V gene is TRBV7-9, the J gene TRBJ2-1, with D hard to call. Germline V gene sequence: CDR1 SEHNR, CDR2 FQNEAQ (reference sequence). The V end was cut by 5 bases, the J end by 2 bases, with 10 bases between. This CDR3 is built from 14 residues. CDR3 coding DNA: TGTGCCAGCAGCCTGAGGCAGCCCTACAATGAGCAGTTCTTC. Its translation: CASSLRQPYNEQFF.

The genes are TRBV5-1 and TRBJ2-7, with D uncertain. The CDR3 extends over 14 amino acids. V was cut by 5 bases and J by 0 bases, with 12 bases left in between. Per germline, CDR1 SGHRS and CDR2 YFSETQ. The CDR3 DNA follows: TGCGCCAGCAGAGATTCCTACAGCTCCTACGAGCAGTACTTC. Translated: CASRDSYSSYEQYF.